This entry is about one T cell receptor (beta chain). What it recognizes is unknown. The data originate from a study of T cell responses to AZD1222 COVID-19 vaccine. About the research overall: The analysis combined second doses at about 4 or about 12 weeks.

Sequencing used immunoSEQ multiplex PCR; TCRdb keeps in-frame clones, though not all of them. The sample lists more than 60,000 clones, over 75% occurring once. Study observations and caveats: Compared with day 0, the breadth and depth of the Spike-specific TCR repertoire rose significantly after two doses of AZD1222. Vaccine-associated CD4 TCRs spanned spike, dominant at 160-218 and 743-854. Repertoires were collected only later (after the peak T cell response had occurred).

Trimming removed 0 bases from V and 6 bases from J; junction bases left unmatched: 9. The V gene's germline CDR1 is SGDLS and CDR2 YYNGEE. The CDR3 has 17 amino acids. This rearrangement joins TRBV9 to TRBJ2-2; 9 positions match TRBD2. This TCR derives from an adult in good health. Specimen: peripheral blood, collected on day 0 of AZD1222 vaccination. The CDR3, as DNA: TGTGCCAGCAGCGTAGATGATAGCGGGGGTGAAGCCGGGGAGCTGTTTTTT. Its protein is CASSVDDSGGEAGELFF.